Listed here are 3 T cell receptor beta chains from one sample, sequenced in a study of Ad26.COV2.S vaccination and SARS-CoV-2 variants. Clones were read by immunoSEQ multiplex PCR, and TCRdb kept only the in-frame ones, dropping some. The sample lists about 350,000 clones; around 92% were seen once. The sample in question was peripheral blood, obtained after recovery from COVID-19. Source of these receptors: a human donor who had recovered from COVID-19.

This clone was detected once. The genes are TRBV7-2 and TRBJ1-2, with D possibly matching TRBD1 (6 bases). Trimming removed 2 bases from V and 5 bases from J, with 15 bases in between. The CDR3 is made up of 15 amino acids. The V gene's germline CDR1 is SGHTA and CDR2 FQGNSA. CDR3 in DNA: TGTGCCAGCAGCTTACGAACAGGGAAACGTTATGGCTACACCTTC. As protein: CASSLRTGKRYGYTF.

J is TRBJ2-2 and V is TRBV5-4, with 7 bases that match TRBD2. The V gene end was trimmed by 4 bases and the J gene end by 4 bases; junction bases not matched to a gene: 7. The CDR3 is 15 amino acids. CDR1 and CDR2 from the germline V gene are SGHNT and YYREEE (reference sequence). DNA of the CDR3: TGTGCCAGCAGCCCGAGCGGACTAGTCACCGGGGAGCTGTTTTTT. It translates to CASSPSGLVTGELFF.

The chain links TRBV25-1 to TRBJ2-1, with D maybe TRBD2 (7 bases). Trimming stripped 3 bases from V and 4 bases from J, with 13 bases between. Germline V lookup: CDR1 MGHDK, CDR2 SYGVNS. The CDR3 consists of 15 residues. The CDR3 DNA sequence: TGTGCCAGCAGTGAGGGCGGGGGCCCTTACAATGAGCAGTTCTTC. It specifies CASSEGGGPYNEQFF.